This T cell receptor (beta chain) was recorded in a study of technical replicates of blood from four donors. CDR1 and CDR2 from the germline V gene are MNHEY and SMNVEV (reference sequence). V trimming: 4 bases; J trimming: 3 bases; junction bases outside the gene matches: 4. This CDR3 comprises 15 residues. Some clones are missing from TCRdb's copy, which holds only in-frame ones; the method was immunoSEQ multiplex PCR. This sample yields some 78,000 clones, of which about 94% are seen a single time; 0.26% belongs to the top ten. The sample taken for sequencing was T cells isolated from PBMCs. The source is a human donor in good health. The chain couples TRBV27 to TRBJ1-4; the match to TRBD1 covers 8 bases. CDR3 in DNA: TGTGCCAGCAGTTCCGGACAGGGCGCTAATGAAAAACTGTTTTTT. This translates into CASSSGQGANEKLFF. Using reference TRBV27 and TRBJ1-4 for the parts outside the CDR3, the full variable domain is EAQVTQNPRYLITVTGKKLTVTCSQNMNHEYMSWYRQDPGLGLRQIYYSMNVEVTDKGDVPEGYKVSRKEKRNFPLILESPSPNQTSLYFCASSSGQGANEKLFFGSGTQLSVL.